This T cell receptor (beta chain) stems from a study of immune cell composition in non-small cell lung cancer. Study-wide results and caveats: Overall clonality, unlike maximal tumour-associated clone frequency, did not predict TIL reactivity. Tumour TCR-beta clonality was not significantly tied to smoking pack-years. Squamous carcinomas (about 75%) more often had tumour-associated clones >0.5% than adenocarcinomas (approximately 35%).

Comment on this clone: The antigen is unknown.

V lost 0 bases to trimming and J lost 0 bases, with 12 bases between them. The CDR3 has 16 amino acids. Germline CDR1 and CDR2: WSHSY and SAAADI. Assay: immunoSEQ multiplex PCR; the TCRdb copy retains only in-frame clones and omits some. The sample includes around 9,000 clones, 60% to 85% of them seen just once. Normal lung was sampled as far from the tumour as possible, at least 3 cm. Template was genomic DNA from frozen, unsorted single-cell suspensions. Sequencing was done on a sample of non-adjacent lung tissue. The chain couples TRBV10-2 to TRBJ2-7; D is ambiguous. The clonotype comes from a human donor with non-small cell lung cancer. The CDR3 DNA reads as TGCGCCAGCAGTGAGTCGGGCCCAGTGAGCTCCTACGAGCAGTACTTC. It encodes CASSESGPVSSYEQYF.